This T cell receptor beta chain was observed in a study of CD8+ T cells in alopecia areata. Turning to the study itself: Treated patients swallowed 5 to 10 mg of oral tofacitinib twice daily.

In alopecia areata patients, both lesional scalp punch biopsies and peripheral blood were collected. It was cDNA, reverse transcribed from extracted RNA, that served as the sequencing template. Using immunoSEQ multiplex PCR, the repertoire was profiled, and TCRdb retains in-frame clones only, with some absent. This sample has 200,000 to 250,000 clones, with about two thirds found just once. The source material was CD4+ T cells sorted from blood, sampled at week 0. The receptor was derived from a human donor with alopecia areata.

In DNA, the CDR3 is TGTGCCAGCAGCCAAGACCCTGGACAGGGGCATGAGCAGTTCTTC. Encoded protein: CASSQDPGQGHEQFF. This rearrangement joins TRBV4-2 to TRBJ2-1; 9 bases fit TRBD1. Trimming removed 0 bases from V and 8 bases from J; junction bases left unmatched: 5. Germline V gives CDR1 LGHNA, CDR2 YNFKEQ. This CDR3 comprises 15 residues.